A single TCR beta chain is shown here with its context. The antigen is undetermined. Trimming removed 4 bases from V and 7 bases from J; junction bases left unmatched: 12. The CDR3 extends over 17 amino acids. CDR1 and CDR2 (germline): KGHSH, LQKENI. The sample comes from a study of neoadjuvant nivolumab and ipilimumab in lung cancer. General observations from the study: Resected tumors had greater TCR richness and clonality than uninvolved lung. TCR sequencing covered a small number of samples. Blood richness before therapy tracked richness in tumors resected after neoadjuvant therapy. From pretherapy to surgery, tumor richness and clonality rose with dual therapy.

Profiling relied on immunoSEQ multiplex PCR, and the TCRdb table lists in-frame clones only, not all of them. Of several thousand clones in the sample, roughly 89% were seen once. The sequence derives from an adult with non-small cell lung cancer. Some clones in this sample may be carry-over from other donors' samples. The sample in question was tumor tissue, obtained after neoadjuvant nivolumab, alone or with ipilimumab, at or shortly before surgery. The chain has TRBV18 and TRBJ1-4; 10 nucleotides line up with TRBD1. The DNA of the CDR3 is TGTGCCAGCTCACTCGGGACAGGGGTTTTCCAAGGTGAAAAACTGTTTTTT. This gives the protein CASSLGTGVFQGEKLFF.